The rows below give T cell receptor beta chains drawn from one sample of a study of blood T cell repertoires in COVID-19. The assay was immunoSEQ multiplex PCR, and TCRdb's table has in-frame clones only and misses some. The sample carries some 120,000 clones, about two thirds recorded once. Source material: peripheral blood. All receptors derive from a human donor with acute or convalescent COVID-19. The donor label of this sample is uncertain. Each CDR3 is given with its conserved first and last residue. A D gene is named only where the DNA matches it firmly. A row's size may be missing; if present it is once, few, many or a size class.

TRBV6-6	few	TRBJ1-1	NA	CASTDLPQRRTEAFF	TGTGCCAGCACCGACTTACCCCAAAGGCGGACTGAAGCTTTCTTT
TRBV7-2	NA	TRBJ1-6	NA	CASSHKLDIFNNSPLHF	TGTGCCAGCAGCCACAAACTGGACATTTTCAATAATTCACCCCTCCACTTT
TRBV6-6	NA	TRBJ2-5	TRBD1	CASSPGQGPLETQYF	TGTGCCAGCAGTCCTGGACAGGGTCCTCTAGAGACCCAGTACTTC
TRBV7-9	NA	TRBJ2-5	NA	CASRSGEETQYF	TGTGCCAGCAGATCAGGGGAAGAGACCCAGTACTTC
TRBV5-5	few	TRBJ1-5	TRBD1	CASSSGTGNQPQHF	TGTGCCAGCAGCTCCGGGACAGGGAATCAGCCCCAGCATTTT
TRBV5-1	NA	TRBJ2-6	NA	CASSLGQPGANVLTF	TGCGCCAGCAGCTTAGGACAGCCTGGGGCCAACGTCCTGACTTTC
TRBV4-1	many	TRBJ1-5	NA	CASSRGFLGEQPQHF	TGCGCCAGCAGCCGGGGATTCCTGGGAGAACAGCCCCAGCATTTT
TRBV7-8	many	TRBJ1-6	TRBD1	CASRLTGTGDSPLHF	TGTGCCAGCAGATTAACCGGGACAGGGGATTCACCCCTCCACTTT
TRBV4-1	NA	TRBJ2-1	TRBD2	CASSRWGGRYNEQFF	TGCGCCAGCAGCCGTTGGGGGGGTCGGTACAATGAGCAGTTCTTC
TRBV19	NA	TRBJ2-5	TRBD1	CASSPGTGWGETQYF	TGTGCCAGTAGTCCAGGGACAGGGTGGGGAGAGACCCAGTACTTC
TRBV2	NA	TRBJ2-3	TRBD2	CASMGVWGGDTQYF	TGTGCCAGCATGGGGGTCTGGGGAGGGGATACGCAGTATTTT
TRBV18	NA	TRBJ2-5	TRBD1	CASSPETGEETQYF	TGTGCCAGCTCACCGGAGACAGGGGAAGAGACCCAGTACTTC
TRBV28	NA	TRBJ2-3	TRBD2	CASSLGLAGESTDTQYF	TGTGCCAGCAGTCTCGGATTAGCGGGGGAGAGCACAGATACGCAGTATTTT
TRBV6-6	NA	TRBJ2-3	NA	CASSFSPDTQYF	TGTGCCAGCAGTTTTAGCCCAGATACGCAGTATTTT
TRBV7-3	NA	TRBJ1-6	TRBD1	CASSRVGQSNSPLHF	TGTGCCAGCAGCCGAGTGGGACAGTCAAATTCACCCCTCCACTTT
TRBV3-1/TRBV3-2	NA	TRBJ1-3	TRBD1	CASSQDFRGFENTIYF	TGTGCCAGCAGCCAAGATTTCAGGGGGTTCGAAAACACCATATATTTT
TRBV4-1	many	TRBJ1-3	NA	CASSQAGNTIYF	TGCGCCAGCAGCCAGGCAGGAAACACCATATATTTT
TRBV7-9	medium-sized	TRBJ2-3	NA	CASSIRQLLTETDTQYF	TGTGCCAGCAGCATACGACAGCTTCTGACTGAAACAGATACGCAGTATTTT
TRBV7-2	once	TRBJ1-4	TRBD1	CASSATGTGEKLFF	TGTGCCAGCAGCGCGACCGGGACAGGGGAAAAACTGTTTTTT
TRBV11-2	NA	TRBJ2-1	NA	CASSLPRTVLVDEQFF	TGTGCCAGCAGCCTCCCCCGGACAGTCCTCGTCGATGAGCAGTTCTTC
TRBV7-6	NA	TRBJ2-7	TRBD2	CASSSGGLAGDEQYF	TGTGCCAGCAGCTCGGGTGGGCTAGCGGGTGACGAGCAGTACTTC
TRBV20-1	NA	TRBJ2-5	TRBD2	CSASETSLGTQYF	TGCAGTGCTAGTGAGACTAGCCTAGGGACCCAGTACTTC